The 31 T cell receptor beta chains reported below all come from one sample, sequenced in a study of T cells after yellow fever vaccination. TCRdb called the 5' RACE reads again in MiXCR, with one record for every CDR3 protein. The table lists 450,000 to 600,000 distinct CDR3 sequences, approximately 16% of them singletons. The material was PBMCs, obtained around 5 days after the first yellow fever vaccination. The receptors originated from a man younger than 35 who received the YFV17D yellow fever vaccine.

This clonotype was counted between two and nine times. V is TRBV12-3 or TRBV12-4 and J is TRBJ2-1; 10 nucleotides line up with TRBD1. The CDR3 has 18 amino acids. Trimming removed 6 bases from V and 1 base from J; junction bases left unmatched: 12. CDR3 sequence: CASRPRQGAVPSYNEQFF. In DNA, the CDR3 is TGTGCCAGCAGACCCAGACAGGGGGCGGTTCCTTCCTACAATGAGCAGTTCTTC.

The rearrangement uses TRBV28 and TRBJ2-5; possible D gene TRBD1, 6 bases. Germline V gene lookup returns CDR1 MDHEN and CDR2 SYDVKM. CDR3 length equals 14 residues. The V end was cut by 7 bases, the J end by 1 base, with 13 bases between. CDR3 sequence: CASTPGHRQETQYF. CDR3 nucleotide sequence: TGTGCCAGCACCCCGGGACACCGCCAAGAGACCCAGTACTTC.

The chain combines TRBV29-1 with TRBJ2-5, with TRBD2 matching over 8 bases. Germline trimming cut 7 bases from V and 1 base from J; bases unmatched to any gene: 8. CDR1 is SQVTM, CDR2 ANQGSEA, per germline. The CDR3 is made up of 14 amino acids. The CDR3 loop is CSAWGLEGQETQYF. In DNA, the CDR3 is TGCAGCGCCTGGGGACTAGAGGGCCAAGAGACCCAGTACTTC.

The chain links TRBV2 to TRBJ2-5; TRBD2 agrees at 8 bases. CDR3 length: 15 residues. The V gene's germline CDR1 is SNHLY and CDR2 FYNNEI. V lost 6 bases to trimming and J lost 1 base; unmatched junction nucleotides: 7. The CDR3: CASSLGGAVQETQYF. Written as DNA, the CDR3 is TGTGCCAGCAGCCTCGGGGGGGCCGTCCAAGAGACCCAGTACTTC. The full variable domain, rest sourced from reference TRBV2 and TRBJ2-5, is EPEVTQTPSHQVTQMGQEVILRCVPISNHLYFYWYRQILGQKVEFLVSFYNNEISEKSEIFDDQFSVERPDGSNFTLKIRSTKLEDSAMYFCASSLGGAVQETQYFGPGTRLLVL.

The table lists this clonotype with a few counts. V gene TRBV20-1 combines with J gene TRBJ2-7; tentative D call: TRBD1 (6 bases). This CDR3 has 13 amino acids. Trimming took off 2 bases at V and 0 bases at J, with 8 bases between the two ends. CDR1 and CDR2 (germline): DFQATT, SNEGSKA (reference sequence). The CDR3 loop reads CSARTGSSYEQYV. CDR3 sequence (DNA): TGCAGTGCTAGAACAGGGAGCTCCTACGAGCAGTACGTC.

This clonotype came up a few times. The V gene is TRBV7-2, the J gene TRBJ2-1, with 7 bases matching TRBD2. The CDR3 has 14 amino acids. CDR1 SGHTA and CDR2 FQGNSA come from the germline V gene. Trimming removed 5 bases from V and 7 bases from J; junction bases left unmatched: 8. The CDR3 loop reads CASSPAWGGNEQFF. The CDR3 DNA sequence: TGTGCCAGCAGCCCAGCCTGGGGGGGGAATGAGCAGTTCTTC.

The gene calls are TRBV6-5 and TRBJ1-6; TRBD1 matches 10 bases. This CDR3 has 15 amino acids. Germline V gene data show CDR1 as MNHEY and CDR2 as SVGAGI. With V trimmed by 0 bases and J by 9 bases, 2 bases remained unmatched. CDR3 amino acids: CASSYSGQGSSPLHF. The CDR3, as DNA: TGTGCCAGCAGTTACTCGGGACAGGGGTCTTCACCCCTCCACTTT.

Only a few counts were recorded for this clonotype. The chain's CDR3 is CATSSGDGGGDSDTQYF. CDR3 coding DNA: TGTGCCACCAGCTCGGGGGACGGCGGGGGGGACTCAGATACGCAGTATTTT. V is TRBV15 and J is TRBJ2-3; 9 nucleotides line up with TRBD2. Trimming removed 5 bases from V and 4 bases from J; junction bases left unmatched: 13. The CDR3 has 17 amino acids. Per germline, CDR1 LNHNV and CDR2 YYDKDF (reference sequence).

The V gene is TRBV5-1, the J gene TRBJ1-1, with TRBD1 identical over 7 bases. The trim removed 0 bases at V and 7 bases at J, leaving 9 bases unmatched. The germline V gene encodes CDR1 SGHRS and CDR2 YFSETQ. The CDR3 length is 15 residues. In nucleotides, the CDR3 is TGCGCCAGCAGCTTGGAATTTGGGGACAGAGGTGAAGCTTTCTTT. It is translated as CASSLEFGDRGEAFF.

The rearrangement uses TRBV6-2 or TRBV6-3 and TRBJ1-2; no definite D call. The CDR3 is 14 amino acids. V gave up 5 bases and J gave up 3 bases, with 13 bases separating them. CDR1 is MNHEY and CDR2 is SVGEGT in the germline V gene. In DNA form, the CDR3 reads TGTGCCAGCAGTCCCCACGGGATACACTATGGCTACACCTTC. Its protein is CASSPHGIHYGYTF.

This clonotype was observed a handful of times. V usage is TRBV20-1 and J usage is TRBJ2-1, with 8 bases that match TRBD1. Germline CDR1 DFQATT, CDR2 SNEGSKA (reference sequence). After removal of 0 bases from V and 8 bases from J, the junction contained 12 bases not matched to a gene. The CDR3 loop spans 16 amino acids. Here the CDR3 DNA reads TGCAGTGCTAGAGATCCACCAGGGGGCCAACCGGATGAGCAGTTCTTC. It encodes CSARDPPGGQPDEQFF.

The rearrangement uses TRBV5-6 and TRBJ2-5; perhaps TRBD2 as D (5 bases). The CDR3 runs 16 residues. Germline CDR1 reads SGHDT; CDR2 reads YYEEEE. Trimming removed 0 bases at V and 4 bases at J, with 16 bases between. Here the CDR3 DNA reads TGTGCCAGCAGCTTGGAGTGGGGATTTCGGGGAGAGACCCAGTACTTC. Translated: CASSLEWGFRGETQYF.

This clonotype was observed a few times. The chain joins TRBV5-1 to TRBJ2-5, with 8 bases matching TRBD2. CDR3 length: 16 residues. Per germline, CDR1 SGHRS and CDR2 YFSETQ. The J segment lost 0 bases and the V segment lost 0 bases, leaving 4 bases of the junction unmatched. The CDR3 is CASSLAKRGYQETQYF. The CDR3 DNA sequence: TGCGCCAGCAGCTTGGCCAAGCGGGGGTACCAAGAGACCCAGTACTTC.

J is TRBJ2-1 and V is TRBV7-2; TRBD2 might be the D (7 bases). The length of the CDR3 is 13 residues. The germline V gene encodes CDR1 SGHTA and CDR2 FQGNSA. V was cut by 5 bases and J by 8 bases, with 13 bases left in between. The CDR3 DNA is TGTGCCAGCAGCCTAAGGGGGGGCGATGAGCAGTTCTTC. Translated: CASSLRGGDEQFF.

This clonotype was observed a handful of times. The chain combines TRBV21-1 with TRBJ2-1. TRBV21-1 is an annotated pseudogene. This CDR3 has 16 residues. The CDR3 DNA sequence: TGTGCCAGCAGCAAAGAACAAGAAAGCTCCTACAATGAGCAGTTCTTC. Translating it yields CASSKEQESSYNEQFF.

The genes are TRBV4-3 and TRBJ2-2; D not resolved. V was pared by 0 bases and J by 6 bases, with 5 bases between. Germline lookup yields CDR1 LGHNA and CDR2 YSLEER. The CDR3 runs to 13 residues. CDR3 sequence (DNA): TGCGCCAGCAGCCAAGAAAGAGCCGGGGAGCTGTTTTTT. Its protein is CASSQERAGELFF.

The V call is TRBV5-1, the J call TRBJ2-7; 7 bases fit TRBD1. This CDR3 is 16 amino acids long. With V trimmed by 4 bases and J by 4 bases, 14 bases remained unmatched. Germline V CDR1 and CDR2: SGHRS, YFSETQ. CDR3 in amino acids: CASSPLPSGGGYEQYV. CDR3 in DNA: TGCGCCAGCAGCCCGCTGCCCTCAGGGGGTGGTTACGAGCAGTACGTC.

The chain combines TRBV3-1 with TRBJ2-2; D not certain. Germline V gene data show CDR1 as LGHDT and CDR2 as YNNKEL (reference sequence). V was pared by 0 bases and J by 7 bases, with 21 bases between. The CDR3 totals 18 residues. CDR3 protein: CASSQDLGDTDPGGELFF. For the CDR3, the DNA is TGTGCCAGCAGCCAAGATCTTGGAGACACGGACCCGGGCGGGGAGCTGTTTTTT. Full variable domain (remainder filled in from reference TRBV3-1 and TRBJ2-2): DTAVSQTPKYLVTQMGNDKSIKCEQNLGHDTMYWYKQDSKKFLKIMFSYNNKELIINETVPNRFSPKSPDKAHLNLHINSLELGDSAVYFCASSQDLGDTDPGGELFFGEGSRLTVL.

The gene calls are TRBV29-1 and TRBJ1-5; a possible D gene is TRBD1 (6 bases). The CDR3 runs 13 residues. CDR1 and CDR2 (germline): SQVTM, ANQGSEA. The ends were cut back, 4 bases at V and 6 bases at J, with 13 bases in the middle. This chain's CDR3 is CSVASGGGQPQHF. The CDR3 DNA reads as TGCAGCGTTGCTTCGGGGGGCGGTCAGCCCCAGCATTTT.

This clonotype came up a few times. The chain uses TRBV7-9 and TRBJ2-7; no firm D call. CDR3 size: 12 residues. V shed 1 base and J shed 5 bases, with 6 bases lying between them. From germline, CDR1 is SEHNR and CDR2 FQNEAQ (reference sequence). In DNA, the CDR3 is TGTGCCAGCAGCTTAGACGGCGACGAGCAGTACGTC. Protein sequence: CASSLDGDEQYV.

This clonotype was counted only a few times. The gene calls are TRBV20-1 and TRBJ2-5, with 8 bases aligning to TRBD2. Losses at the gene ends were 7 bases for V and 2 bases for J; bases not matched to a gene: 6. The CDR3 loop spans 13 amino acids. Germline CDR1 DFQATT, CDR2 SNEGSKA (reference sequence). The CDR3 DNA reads TGCAGTGTAGGGACTAGTGCACAAGAGACCCAGTACTTC. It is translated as CSVGTSAQETQYF.

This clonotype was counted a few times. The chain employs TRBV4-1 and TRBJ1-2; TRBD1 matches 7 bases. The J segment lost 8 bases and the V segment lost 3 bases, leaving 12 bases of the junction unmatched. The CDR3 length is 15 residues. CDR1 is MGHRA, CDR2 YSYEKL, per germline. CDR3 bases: TGCGCCAGCAGCCATTTACTCAGACAGGGCGAAGGCTACACCTTC. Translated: CASSHLLRQGEGYTF.

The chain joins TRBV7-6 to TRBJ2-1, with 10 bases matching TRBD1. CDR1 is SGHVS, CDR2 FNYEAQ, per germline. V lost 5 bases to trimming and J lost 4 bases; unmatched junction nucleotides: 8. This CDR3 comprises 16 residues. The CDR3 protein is CASSMIPGQGYNEQFF. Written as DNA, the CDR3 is TGTGCCAGCAGCATGATTCCGGGACAGGGGTACAATGAGCAGTTCTTC.

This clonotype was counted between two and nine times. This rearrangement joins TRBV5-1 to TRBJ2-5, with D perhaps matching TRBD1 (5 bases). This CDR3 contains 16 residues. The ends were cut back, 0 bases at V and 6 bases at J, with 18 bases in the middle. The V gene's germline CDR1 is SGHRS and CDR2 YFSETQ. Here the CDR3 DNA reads TGCGCCAGCAGCTTGGATGAGAGCCTAGGGGATAAGACCCAGTACTTC. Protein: CASSLDESLGDKTQYF.

The CDR3 sequence is CASSHGTGFTYEQYF. For the CDR3, the DNA is TGTGCCAGCAGCCACGGGACAGGGTTCACCTACGAGCAGTACTTC. The chain recombines TRBV6-1 with TRBJ2-7; 9 bases match TRBD1. V lost 6 bases and J lost 2; bases outside the gene matches: 8. Per germline, CDR1 MNHNS and CDR2 SASEGT. This CDR3 contains 15 residues.

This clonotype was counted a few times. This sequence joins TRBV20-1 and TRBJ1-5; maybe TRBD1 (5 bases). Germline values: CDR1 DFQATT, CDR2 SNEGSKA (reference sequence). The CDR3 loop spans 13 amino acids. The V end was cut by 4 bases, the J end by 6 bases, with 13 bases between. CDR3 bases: TGCAGTGCTACAGACAGTGTAGCTCAGCCCCAGCATTTT. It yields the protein CSATDSVAQPQHF.

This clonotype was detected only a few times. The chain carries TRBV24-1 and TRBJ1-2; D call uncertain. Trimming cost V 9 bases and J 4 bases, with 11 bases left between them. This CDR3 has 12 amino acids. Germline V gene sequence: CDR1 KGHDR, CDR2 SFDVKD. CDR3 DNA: TGTGCCACCGGCAGCGAATTCTATGGCTACACCTTC. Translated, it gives CATGSEFYGYTF.

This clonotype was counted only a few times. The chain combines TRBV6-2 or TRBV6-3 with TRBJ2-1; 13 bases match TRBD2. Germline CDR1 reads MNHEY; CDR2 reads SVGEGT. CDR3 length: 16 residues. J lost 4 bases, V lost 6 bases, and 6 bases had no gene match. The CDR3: CASSPGLAGVYNEQFF. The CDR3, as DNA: TGTGCCAGCAGCCCCGGACTAGCGGGGGTTTACAATGAGCAGTTCTTC.

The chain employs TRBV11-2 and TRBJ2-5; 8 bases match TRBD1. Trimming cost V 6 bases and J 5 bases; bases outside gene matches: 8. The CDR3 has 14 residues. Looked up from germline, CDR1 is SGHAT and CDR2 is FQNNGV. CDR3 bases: TGTGCCAGCAGGTCGAACAGGGGGAGGGAGACCCAGTACTTC. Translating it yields CASRSNRGRETQYF.

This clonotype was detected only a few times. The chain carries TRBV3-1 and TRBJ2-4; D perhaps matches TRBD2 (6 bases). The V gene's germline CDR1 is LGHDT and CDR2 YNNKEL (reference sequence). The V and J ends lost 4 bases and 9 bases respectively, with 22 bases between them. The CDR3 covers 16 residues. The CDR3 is CASSRAFTGGAGIQYF. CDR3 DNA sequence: TGTGCCAGCAGCCGCGCCTTCACTGGCGGGGCAGGCATTCAGTACTTC.

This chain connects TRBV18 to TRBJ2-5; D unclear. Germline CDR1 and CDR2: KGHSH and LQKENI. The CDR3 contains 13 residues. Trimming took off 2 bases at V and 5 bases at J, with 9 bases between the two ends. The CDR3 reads CASSPSRDETQYF. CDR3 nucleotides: TGTGCCAGCTCACCATCGAGAGATGAGACCCAGTACTTC. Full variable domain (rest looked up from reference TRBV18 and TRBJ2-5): NAGVMQNPRHLVRRRGQEARLRCSPMKGHSHVYWYRQLPEEGLKFMVYLQKENIIDESGMPKERFSAEFPKEGPSILRIQQVVRGDSAAYFCASSPSRDETQYFGPGTRLLVL.